This is a list of T cell receptor beta chains from one sample in a study of OX40 agonist ivuxolimab in advanced cancers. Clones were read by immunoSEQ multiplex PCR, and TCRdb kept only the in-frame ones, dropping some. The sample holds nearly 25,000 clones, approximately 91% seen once. The sequenced sample was CD4+ or CD8+ T cells sorted from blood, obtained in a trial of the OX40 agonist ivuxolimab. These TCRs come from an adult with an advanced solid tumor such as melanoma, head and neck, liver or kidney cancer. CDR3s include the opening cysteine and the closing phenylalanine or tryptophan. Each record gives: V gene, J gene, D gene, clone size, CDR3 protein, CDR3 DNA. The D gene is left open where the match is weak. Size is stated for part of the rows, as once, few or many counts, or as a class when the clone is expanded.

TRBV7-2,TRBJ2-7,.,.,CASSLDWGYEQYF,TGTGCCAGCAGCTTAGATTGGGGTTACGAGCAGTACTTC
TRBV7-9,TRBJ2-1,.,.,CASSLVTVYNEQFF,TGTGCCAGCAGCTTAGTGACAGTATACAATGAGCAGTTCTTC
TRBV5-1,TRBJ2-1,.,.,CASSLGTGDEQFF,TGCGCCAGCAGCTTGGGGACTGGGGATGAGCAGTTCTTC
TRBV7-9,TRBJ2-2,.,.,CASQGDATGELFF,TGTGCCAGCCAGGGTGATGCCACCGGGGAGCTGTTTTTT
TRBV4-2,TRBJ2-3,.,.,CASSRTAGGADTQYF,TGTGCCAGCAGCCGTACGGCGGGCGGGGCAGATACGCAGTATTTT
TRBV21-1,TRBJ2-3,.,.,CASSKWKELAGAVADTQYF,TGTGCCAGCAGCAAATGGAAGGAACTAGCGGGAGCGGTTGCAGATACGCAGTATTTT
TRBV7-6,TRBJ1-2,TRBD1,large,CASSLGPPGQLYGYTF,TGTGCCAGCAGCTTAGGTCCCCCGGGACAGCTCTATGGCTACACCTTC
TRBV5-1,TRBJ2-7,TRBD2,.,CASSPAYAGGPDEQYF,TGCGCCAGCAGCCCGGCGTATGCGGGAGGGCCGGACGAGCAGTACTTC
TRBV10-3,TRBJ2-2,TRBD1,few,CAISESRPGTGNTGELFF,TGTGCCATCAGTGAGTCTCGACCCGGGACAGGTAACACCGGGGAGCTGTTTTTT
TRBV7-9,TRBJ1-1,.,.,CASSLGTGSGNTEAFF,TGTGCCAGCAGCTTAGGAACAGGGAGTGGGAACACTGAAGCTTTCTTT
TRBV5-4,TRBJ2-4,TRBD2,.,CASSTGREDIQYF,TGTGCCAGCAGCACCGGTCGGGAGGACATTCAGTACTTC
TRBV5-1,TRBJ1-1,.,.,CASSLVIQGTEAFF,TGCGCCAGCAGCTTGGTCATACAGGGCACTGAAGCTTTCTTT
TRBV7-3,TRBJ2-3,.,.,CASSLSTYDTQYF,TGTGCCAGCAGCTTATCCACCTACGATACGCAGTATTTT
TRBV7-8,TRBJ2-7,TRBD1,.,CASSFPRTGESYEQYF,TGTGCCAGCAGCTTCCCGCGAACAGGGGAGTCCTACGAGCAGTACTTC
TRBV7-2,TRBJ1-5,TRBD1,.,CASSPGTGGSQPQHF,TGTGCCAGCAGCCCAGGGACAGGGGGCAGTCAGCCCCAGCATTTT